A selection of T cell receptor beta chains follows, all from one sample in a study of control samples from healthy donors and cancer patients. Profiled with immunoSEQ multiplex PCR; TCRdb holds only in-frame clones, not every one. The table lists 95,000 to 150,000 clones, around 87% of them singletons. The sample consisted of blood. All receptors come from a man in his fifties or sixties in good health. The CDR3 runs from the conserved cysteine through the conserved F or W. Each record gives: V gene, clone size, J gene, D gene, CDR3 DNA, CDR3 protein. The D gene is left open where the match is weak. A clone size is listed for some rows: how often the clone was seen (once, few, many), or a class if it is expanded.

v_gene: TRBV28; abundance: NA; j_gene: TRBJ1-2; d_gene: NA; CDR3nt: TGTGCCAGCAGTCCTGAACAGATTAACTATGGCTACACCTTC; CDR3aa: CASSPEQINYGYTF
v_gene: TRBV4-1; abundance: NA; j_gene: TRBJ1-1; d_gene: NA; CDR3nt: TGCGCCAGCAGCCCATCTAGACCTGGTGATGAAGCTTTCTTT; CDR3aa: CASSPSRPGDEAFF
v_gene: TRBV6-5; abundance: NA; j_gene: TRBJ1-5; d_gene: NA; CDR3nt: TGTGCCAGCAGTTACTCGACCGTCGGGTCGGTTCAGCCCCAGCATTTT; CDR3aa: CASSYSTVGSVQPQHF
v_gene: TRBV19; abundance: NA; j_gene: TRBJ2-7; d_gene: TRBD2; CDR3nt: TGTGCCAGTAGTACCGGACTAGCGGGGGGAACCTACGAGCAGTACTTC; CDR3aa: CASSTGLAGGTYEQYF
v_gene: TRBV3-1/TRBV3-2; abundance: once; j_gene: TRBJ1-1; d_gene: TRBD1; CDR3nt: TGTGCCAGCAGCCTCCCGGGACAGGGGAACACTGAAGCTTTCTTT; CDR3aa: CASSLPGQGNTEAFF
v_gene: TRBV6-1; abundance: NA; j_gene: TRBJ1-5; d_gene: NA; CDR3nt: TGTGCCAGCAGTGAACTGGGGTTCAGTCAGCCCCAGCATTTT; CDR3aa: CASSELGFSQPQHF
v_gene: TRBV3-1/TRBV3-2; abundance: NA; j_gene: TRBJ1-3; d_gene: NA; CDR3nt: TGTGCCAGCAGCCAAGATCAGCCGGGACTTGGAAACACCATATATTTT; CDR3aa: CASSQDQPGLGNTIYF
v_gene: TRBV10-1; abundance: NA; j_gene: TRBJ1-1; d_gene: TRBD1; CDR3nt: TGCGCCAGCAGTGTCTGGCGGACAGGATCTAAAAACACTGAAGCTTTCTTT; CDR3aa: CASSVWRTGSKNTEAFF
v_gene: TRBV7-2; abundance: NA; j_gene: TRBJ1-1; d_gene: NA; CDR3nt: TGTGCCAGCAGCCCGACCGGGGCGGTGAACACTGAAGCTTTCTTT; CDR3aa: CASSPTGAVNTEAFF
v_gene: TRBV18; abundance: NA; j_gene: TRBJ1-1; d_gene: NA; CDR3nt: TGTGCCAGCCGAGACGCTCTCGGGAACACTGAAGCTTTCTTT; CDR3aa: CASRDALGNTEAFF
v_gene: TRBV4-1; abundance: NA; j_gene: TRBJ2-1; d_gene: NA; CDR3nt: TGCGCCAGCAGCCGAGGACGTCCGGGGTTTGAGCAGTTCTTC; CDR3aa: CASSRGRPGFEQFF
v_gene: TRBV18; abundance: NA; j_gene: TRBJ2-5; d_gene: NA; CDR3nt: TGTGCCAGCTCCCAAGCCATGCAAGAGACCCAGTACTTC; CDR3aa: CASSQAMQETQYF
v_gene: TRBV19; abundance: NA; j_gene: TRBJ1-3; d_gene: TRBD1; CDR3nt: TGTGCCAGTAGCAAACAGGGGACTTTTGCTGGAAACACCATATATTTT; CDR3aa: CASSKQGTFAGNTIYF
v_gene: TRBV7-2; abundance: NA; j_gene: TRBJ2-1; d_gene: NA; CDR3nt: TGTGCCAGCAGCTTACCCCGGGGTTTCGGGAATGAGCAGTTCTTC; CDR3aa: CASSLPRGFGNEQFF
v_gene: TRBV21-1; abundance: NA; j_gene: TRBJ1-1; d_gene: NA; CDR3nt: TGTGCCAGCAGCATTAGCACACCCAACACTGAAGCTTTCTTT; CDR3aa: CASSISTPNTEAFF
v_gene: TRBV2; abundance: NA; j_gene: TRBJ2-5; d_gene: NA; CDR3nt: TGTGCCAGCAGCGCAGCAGCAGAGACCCAGTACTTC; CDR3aa: CASSAAAETQYF
v_gene: TRBV4-2; abundance: NA; j_gene: TRBJ1-5; d_gene: NA; CDR3nt: TGTGCCAGCAGCCAGGAAGAGTACCCTAATCAGCCCCAGCATTTT; CDR3aa: CASSQEEYPNQPQHF
v_gene: TRBV4-2; abundance: NA; j_gene: TRBJ1-2; d_gene: NA; CDR3nt: TGTGCCAGCAGCCCGCAGGGTGACTATGGCTACACCTTC; CDR3aa: CASSPQGDYGYTF
v_gene: TRBV29-1; abundance: NA; j_gene: TRBJ2-5; d_gene: NA; CDR3nt: TGCAGCGTTGGGGGGATAGAAGCCCAGTACTTC; CDR3aa: CSVGGIEAQYF
v_gene: TRBV29-1; abundance: once; j_gene: TRBJ2-1; d_gene: TRBD1; CDR3nt: TGCAGCGTTTACAGGGGGTCATGGAATGAGCAGTTCTTC; CDR3aa: CSVYRGSWNEQFF
v_gene: TRBV11-3; abundance: NA; j_gene: TRBJ2-2; d_gene: NA; CDR3nt: TGTGCCAGCAGGTTATCGAACACCGGGGAGCTGTTTTTT; CDR3aa: CASRLSNTGELFF
v_gene: TRBV10-2; abundance: NA; j_gene: TRBJ1-6; d_gene: TRBD1; CDR3nt: TGCGCCAGCAGCACAGGGGGATTCAATTCACCCCTCCACTTT; CDR3aa: CASSTGGFNSPLHF
v_gene: TRBV2; abundance: NA; j_gene: TRBJ2-4; d_gene: TRBD2; CDR3nt: TGTGCCAGCAGTGAACGCGGGGGGGCCGTTGACATTCAGTACTTC; CDR3aa: CASSERGGAVDIQYF
v_gene: TRBV12-3/TRBV12-4; abundance: NA; j_gene: TRBJ1-5; d_gene: TRBD1; CDR3nt: TGTGCCAGCAGTTTTGGACAGGGGCAGCCCCAGCATTTT; CDR3aa: CASSFGQGQPQHF
v_gene: TRBV3-1/TRBV3-2; abundance: once; j_gene: TRBJ1-1; d_gene: TRBD1; CDR3nt: TGTGCCAGCAGCCGGGGACAGGCTCCTGAAGCTTTCTTT; CDR3aa: CASSRGQAPEAFF
v_gene: TRBV5-6; abundance: NA; j_gene: TRBJ2-4; d_gene: NA; CDR3nt: TGTGCCAGCAGCTTGGTTGCCAAAAACATTCAGTACTTC; CDR3aa: CASSLVAKNIQYF
v_gene: TRBV9; abundance: few; j_gene: TRBJ2-7; d_gene: NA; CDR3nt: TGTGCCAGCAGCGTAGTCGATCGGGGTAGGGGCGAGCAGTACTTC; CDR3aa: CASSVVDRGRGEQYF